The 13 T cell receptor beta chains presented below share a single source sample, sequenced in a study of blood T cell repertoires in COVID-19. Assay: immunoSEQ multiplex PCR; the TCRdb copy retains only in-frame clones and omits some. The table includes about 130,000 clones, about 81% detected once. Sequences were obtained from peripheral blood. These receptors were obtained from a man aged 25 to 45 with COVID-19, enrolled during active disease.

V usage is TRBV11-1 and J usage is TRBJ2-7; the match to TRBD1 covers 8 bases. With V trimmed by 5 bases and J by 6 bases, 9 bases remained unmatched. Germline V gene lookup returns CDR1 SGHAT and CDR2 FQDESV (reference sequence). The CDR3 length is 14 residues. The CDR3 is CASSQKGQGSEQYF. The CDR3 DNA reads as TGTGCCAGCAGCCAAAAAGGACAGGGCTCCGAGCAGTACTTC.

The V gene is TRBV28, the J gene TRBJ2-2, with 10 bases lining up with TRBD1. CDR1 MDHEN and CDR2 SYDVKM come from the germline V gene. J was trimmed by 5 bases and V by 5 bases; bases with no gene match: 5. The CDR3 length is 15 residues. As DNA, the CDR3 is TGTGCCAGCAGTATCGGGACAGGGGAAACCGGGGAGCTGTTTTTT. This codes for CASSIGTGETGELFF.

V gene TRBV19 combines with J gene TRBJ2-1; D is possibly TRBD2 (6 bases). This CDR3 has 15 residues. The V end was cut by 3 bases, the J end by 8 bases, with 17 bases between. Looked up from germline, CDR1 is LNHDA and CDR2 is SQIVND (reference sequence). The CDR3: CASSMVGSRSDEQFF. Written as DNA, the CDR3 is TGTGCCAGTAGTATGGTCGGGAGTCGATCAGATGAGCAGTTCTTC.

The sample holds a few counts of this clone. The chain uses TRBV29-1 and TRBJ1-5; 12 bases line up with TRBD1. The V gene end was trimmed by 5 bases and the J gene end by 1 base; junction bases not matched to a gene: 9. CDR1 is SQVTM and CDR2 is ANQGSEA in the germline V gene. This CDR3 has 17 residues. The CDR3 DNA reads TGCAGCGTTTTGTGGGGACAGGGGGCCAGCAGCAATCAGCCCCAGCATTTT. Its translation is CSVLWGQGASSNQPQHF.

This chain joins TRBV4-1 and TRBJ2-7, with D perhaps matching TRBD1 (6 bases). CDR1 is MGHRA, CDR2 YSYEKL, per germline. The CDR3 is made up of 14 amino acids. Trimming removed 4 bases from V and 2 bases from J, with 12 bases in between. In nucleotides, the CDR3 is TGCGCCAGCAGCCCACACAGGGATGCCTACGAGCAGTACTTC. This encodes CASSPHRDAYEQYF.

This chain links TRBV3-1 (or the pseudogene TRBV3-2) with TRBJ2-3; 11 bases align to TRBD1. The CDR3 is 17 residues long. The germline CDR1 and CDR2 sequences are LGHDT and YNNKEL (reference sequence). Unmatched junction bases numbered 13, after V lost 1 base and J lost 10 bases. The DNA of the CDR3 is TGTGCCAGCAGCCAAGCGGGAGGGGACAGGGGGTATTCGGCGCAGTATTTT. The encoded protein is CASSQAGGDRGYSAQYF.

This clone has just a few counts. The V call is TRBV7-9, the J call TRBJ1-1, with a tentative D call TRBD1 (6 bases). V dropped 5 bases and J dropped 1 base, with 11 bases sitting between them. Per the germline V gene, CDR1 is SEHNR and CDR2 is FQNEAQ (reference sequence). This CDR3 is built from 14 residues. The CDR3 DNA reads TGTGCCAGCAGCACGACAGGTGGGAACACTGAAGCTTTCTTT. As protein: CASSTTGGNTEAFF. The variable domain in full, with the rest retrieved from reference TRBV7-9 and TRBJ1-1, is DTGVSQNPRHKITKRGQNVTFRCDPISEHNRLYWYRQTLGQGPEFLTYFQNEAQLEKSRLLSDRFSAERPKGSFSTLEIQRTEQGDSAMYLCASSTTGGNTEAFFGQGTRLTVV.

The J gene is TRBJ2-7, the V gene TRBV7-2, with 7 bases fitting TRBD1. Germline loops: CDR1 SGHTA, CDR2 FQGNSA. The CDR3 runs to 15 residues. The V segment lost 0 bases and the J segment 4 bases; nucleotides outside the gene matches: 6. The chain's CDR3 is CASSLAAGTDYEQYF. CDR3 in DNA: TGTGCCAGCAGCTTAGCGGCCGGGACAGATTACGAGCAGTACTTC.

This clone was observed a handful of times. The chain has TRBV30 and TRBJ2-1; 8 nucleotides line up with TRBD2. The CDR3 has 14 amino acids. With V trimmed by 2 bases and J by 3 bases, 3 bases remained unmatched. The germline gives CDR1 GTSNPN, CDR2 SVGIG (reference sequence). The CDR3 sequence is CAWSLGTSYNEQFF. For the CDR3, the DNA is TGTGCCTGGAGTCTCGGGACTAGCTACAATGAGCAGTTCTTC.

This clone was detected once. V gene TRBV25-1 combines with J gene TRBJ1-6, with 7 positions matching TRBD1. Germline-derived CDR1 and CDR2 are MGHDK and SYGVNS. The V segment lost 8 bases and the J segment 13 bases; nucleotides outside the gene matches: 5. CDR3 length: 11 residues. The CDR3 DNA reads TGTGCCAGCGGTACAGGGGACCCCCTCCACTTT. Amino acids: CASGTGDPLHF.

The chain carries TRBV5-1 and TRBJ2-1; 9 bases are a match to TRBD2. The CDR3 covers 15 residues. The trim removed 0 bases at V and 4 bases at J, leaving 2 bases unmatched. CDR1 is SGHRS and CDR2 is YFSETQ in the germline V gene. The CDR3 loop is CASSLGLADYNEQFF. CDR3 nucleotide sequence: TGCGCCAGCAGCTTGGGACTAGCGGATTACAATGAGCAGTTCTTC. Drawing the rest from reference TRBV5-1 and TRBJ2-1, the complete variable domain is KAGVTQTPRYLIKTRGQQVTLSCSPISGHRSVSWYQQTPGQGLQFLFEYFSETQRNKGNFPGRFSGRQFSNSRSEMNVSTLELGDSALYLCASSLGLADYNEQFFGPGTRLTVL.

V usage is TRBV9 and J usage is TRBJ2-7, with D perhaps TRBD1 (5 bases). Trimming cost V 3 bases and J 6 bases, with 13 bases left between them. From germline, CDR1 is SGDLS and CDR2 YYNGEE. This CDR3 region has 13 residues. The CDR3 loop is CASSGQGFAEQYF. In DNA, the CDR3 is TGTGCCAGCAGCGGGCAGGGTTTTGCCGAGCAGTACTTC.

This clone was observed once. This CDR3 is CASSRDSRNTIYF. The CDR3 DNA is TGTGCCAGCAGTCGGGACAGTAGAAACACCATATATTTT. The gene calls are TRBV6-5 and TRBJ1-3; 7 bases are a match to TRBD1. The CDR3 totals 13 residues. Germline loops: CDR1 MNHEY, CDR2 SVGAGI. V gave up 5 bases and J gave up 5 bases; unmatched junction bases: 3.